This T cell receptor (beta chain) comes out of a study of blood T cell repertoires in COVID-19. Study-level background: Sites in the United States, Italy and Spain provided acute and convalescent COVID-19 samples. Nucleic acid was either cDNA or gDNA, and it came from T cells, B-cell-depleted T cells, or PBMCs.

CDR3 length equals 17 residues. Germline V gene data show CDR1 as SGHNT and CDR2 as YYREEE (reference sequence). V gave up 4 bases and J gave up 7 bases; unmatched junction bases: 16. Per the original methods: Amplification of reference gene primers provided the estimated nucleated cell counts. Assay used: immunoSEQ multiplex PCR; TCRdb lists only in-frame clones, some missing. D and trimming come from the DNA, and the V and J calls and clone size come from that table. Of more than 150,000 clones in the sample, around 80% are singletons; the top ten hold 2.5% to 3.5%. This receptor was identified in a woman aged 80 or over with active or convalescent COVID-19. The specimen sequenced was peripheral blood. The V and J genes are TRBV5-4 and TRBJ2-3; 9 nucleotides line up with TRBD2. The DNA of the CDR3 is TGTGCCAGCAGCCCTACTGGCGGGGGGGTGTTCCACAATACGCAGTATTTT. Translating it yields CASSPTGGGVFHNTQYF.